This T cell receptor beta chain was retrieved from a study of identical twins. The germline V and J ends were trimmed by 6 bases and 7 bases, with 10 bases remaining between them. The CDR3 extends over 12 amino acids. TCRdb itself ran the 5' RACE reads through MiXCR, one entry per CDR3 protein. The sample lists about 570,000 distinct CDR3 sequences, approximately 10% occurring once. The sample holds many counts of this clonotype. This same sample was also taken into another study, of yellow fever vaccine responses in identical twins.

Sequencing used PBMCs. The source is a woman in her late teens or twenties in good health. The chain carries TRBV12-3 or TRBV12-4 and TRBJ1-5, with a possible D match to TRBD1 (6 bases). DNA of the CDR3: TGTGCCAGCAGCGAACAGGGCCAGCCCCAGCATTTT. Translated, it gives CASSEQGQPQHF.